This T cell receptor beta chain was observed in a study of shared clonotypes between healthy human individuals. In the study overall: Donor composition was a couple of women and a few men, aged 18 to 49. For every donor, three CD4 naive, three CD4 memory, two CD8 naive and one CD8 memory plates were used.

Per germline, CDR1 SGHNT and CDR2 YYREEE (reference sequence). The germline V and J ends were trimmed by 4 bases and 0 bases, with 9 bases remaining between them. The CDR3 totals 14 residues. Several immunoSEQ 96-well plates shared each subset's DNA, each plate a replicate. Generated by immunoSEQ multiplex PCR, the TCRdb table keeps only in-frame clones and is missing some. The sample gives more than 200,000 clones, just over 65% of which show up once; around 10% is in the top ten. A note on this clone: Its antigen is currently unknown.

Whole-study findings and limits: At large depth, rarefaction still showed sorted-subset sequencing to be incomplete.

This clonotype originated in a young man in good health. The specimen was memory CD4+ T cells sorted from blood. Indicated subset: CD45RA-negative fraction. V usage is TRBV5-4 and J usage is TRBJ2-3; the D gene is possibly TRBD2 (6 bases). CDR3 sequence reads: CASSSGFSTDTQYF. The CDR3 DNA sequence: TGTGCCAGCAGCAGCGGGTTTAGCACAGATACGCAGTATTTT.